This entry lists 21 T cell receptor beta chains sequenced from one sample in a study of beta chain features in type 1 diabetes. Study results and caveats: People with Type 1 diabetes carried modestly yet significantly shorter TCRB CDR3s in all four CD4+ subsets.

The entirety of the isolated RNA underwent reverse transcription, so expressed TCRB transcripts were sequenced. Profiling relied on immunoSEQ multiplex PCR, and the TCRdb table lists in-frame clones only, not all of them. The sample has about 260,000 clones, roughly 20% seen once; the top ten hold about 0.027%. Their target antigens are unknown. The material sequenced was naive CD4+ T cells from blood. Receptors were obtained from a woman aged 40 to 50 with type 1 diabetes.

J is TRBJ2-1 and V is TRBV9; the match to TRBD2 covers 7 bases. Unmatched junction bases numbered 8, after V lost 0 bases and J lost 5 bases. This CDR3 is built from 16 residues. Germline CDR1 is SGDLS and CDR2 is YYNGEE. Here the CDR3 reads CASSVGGGLGNNEQFF. The CDR3 nucleotides are TGTGCCAGCAGCGTAGGGGGGGGTCTGGGAAACAATGAGCAGTTCTTC.

The rearrangement uses TRBV5-1 and TRBJ2-7; 8 bases match TRBD1. V shed 4 bases, J shed 2 bases, and the junction held 8 bases outside the gene matches. The CDR3 consists of 15 residues. In germline, CDR1 is SGHRS, CDR2 YFSETQ. The CDR3 spells CASSPGQGGPYEQYF. The CDR3 DNA is TGCGCCAGCAGCCCCGGACAGGGAGGCCCCTACGAGCAGTACTTC.

J is TRBJ2-5 and V is TRBV30; D is possibly TRBD2 (6 bases). Germline-derived CDR1 and CDR2 are GTSNPN and SVGIG (reference sequence). The CDR3 contains 12 residues. V was shortened by 2 bases and J by 5 bases, with 9 bases between the two germline ends. CDR3 sequence: CAWSNSGETQYF. The DNA for the CDR3 is TGTGCCTGGAGTAACAGCGGGGAGACCCAGTACTTC. Complete variable domain (other parts from reference TRBV30 and TRBJ2-5): SQTIHQWPATLVQPVGSPLSLECTVEGTSNPNLYWYRQAAGRGLQLLFYSVGIGQISSEVPQNLSASRPQDRQFILSSKKLLLSDSGFYLCAWSNSGETQYFGPGTRLLVL.

This clone was observed a handful of times. The chain is built from TRBV18 and TRBJ2-7, with D unclear. The ends were cut back, 2 bases at V and 2 bases at J, with 7 bases in the middle. Germline CDR1 is KGHSH and CDR2 is LQKENI. The CDR3 sequence is 13 residues long. This CDR3 reads CASSPSVPYEQYF. CDR3 DNA: TGTGCCAGCTCACCAAGCGTACCCTACGAGCAGTACTTC.

The J gene is TRBJ1-2, the V gene TRBV28, with a weak D call TRBD1 (5 bases). The CDR3 sequence is 15 residues long. The germline V gene encodes CDR1 MDHEN and CDR2 SYDVKM. Deletions cut 3 bases from V and 4 bases from J, with 15 bases between. CDR3 bases: TGTGCCAGCAGTTTGCCCCGCGGGGGAACCTATGGCTACACCTTC. Amino acid sequence: CASSLPRGGTYGYTF.

The genes are TRBV4-2 and TRBJ1-1; TRBD1 aligns across 7 bases. The V gene's germline CDR1 is LGHNA and CDR2 YNFKEQ. The CDR3 spans 14 residues. The V gene end was trimmed by 3 bases and the J gene end by 3 bases; junction bases not matched to a gene: 4. The CDR3 DNA is TGTGCCAGCAGCCAGGAGACAGGGCACACTGAAGCTTTCTTT. Translation: CASSQETGHTEAFF.

The gene calls are TRBV7-2 and TRBJ2-3; 7 bases fit TRBD2. CDR1 is SGHTA, CDR2 FQGNSA, per germline. CDR3 size: 12 residues. Germline trimming cut 6 bases from V and 5 bases from J; bases unmatched to any gene: 2. CDR3 sequence reads: CASSWTRDTQYF. The CDR3 DNA follows: TGTGCCAGCAGTTGGACTAGAGATACGCAGTATTTT.

The V gene is TRBV18, the J gene TRBJ1-5; weak D call: TRBD1 (6 bases). The CDR3 runs to 13 residues. Germline V gives CDR1 KGHSH, CDR2 LQKENI. Trimming removed 6 bases from V and 6 bases from J, with 12 bases in between. In DNA, the CDR3 is TGTGCCAGCTCGGCGGGGGGGCCTCAGCCCCAGCATTTT. This translates into CASSAGGPQPQHF.

This rearrangement joins TRBV23-1 to TRBJ1-3; D is perhaps TRBD1 (5 bases). TRBV23-1 is designated an ORF whose function remains uncertain. CDR3 length: 15 residues. The ends were cut back, 6 bases at V and 0 bases at J, with 12 bases in the middle. CDR3 region: CASSRGHLSGNTIYF. CDR3 nucleotide sequence: TGCGCCAGCAGCCGAGGACACCTCTCTGGAAACACCATATATTTT.

This chain links TRBV7-9 with TRBJ2-5, with D unclear. V was pared by 8 bases and J by 4 bases, with 8 bases between. Germline lookup yields CDR1 SEHNR and CDR2 FQNEAQ (reference sequence). CDR3 length: 11 residues. The CDR3 here is CASAYVETQYF. Written as DNA, the CDR3 is TGTGCCAGCGCGTACGTAGAGACCCAGTACTTC.

The table lists this clone with a few counts. The chain joins TRBV4-3 to TRBJ1-4; tentative D call: TRBD1 (5 bases). The CDR3 is 16 residues long. The germline V and J ends were trimmed by 1 base and 4 bases, with 13 bases remaining between them. Germline V lookup: CDR1 LGHNA, CDR2 YSLEER. This CDR3 is CASSQVGSGDNEKLFF. As DNA, the CDR3 is TGCGCCAGCAGCCAAGTGGGGTCGGGGGATAATGAAAAACTGTTTTTT.

The chain is built from TRBV7-3 and TRBJ1-1; perhaps TRBD1 as D (6 bases). This CDR3 comprises 13 residues. Looked up from germline, CDR1 is SGHTA and CDR2 is FQGTGA. V was shortened by 6 bases and J by 4 bases, with 12 bases between the two germline ends. Here the CDR3 reads CASSSDRTTEAFF. CDR3 DNA sequence: TGTGCCAGCAGTTCAGACAGGACCACTGAAGCTTTCTTT.

This clone was observed a few times. The chain has TRBV5-1 and TRBJ2-1, with 7 bases identical to TRBD1. The CDR3 has 13 amino acids. Germline assignment: CDR1 SGHRS and CDR2 YFSETQ. The V segment lost 4 bases and the J segment 8 bases; nucleotides outside the gene matches: 6. The CDR3 region is CASSAYDRDEQFF. The CDR3 bases are TGCGCCAGCAGCGCGTATGACAGGGATGAGCAGTTCTTC.

This clone was seen a handful of times. The rearrangement links TRBV2 to TRBJ1-5, with D maybe TRBD1 (5 bases). V shed 6 bases and J shed 6 bases, with 18 bases lying between them. This CDR3 has 15 residues. CDR1 SNHLY and CDR2 FYNNEI come from the germline V gene. CDR3 loop: CASRALGQGGQPQHF. CDR3 nucleotides: TGTGCCAGCAGGGCGCTTGGGCAGGGTGGTCAGCCCCAGCATTTT.

This chain joins TRBV28 and TRBJ1-1; D is perhaps TRBD1 (6 bases). V lost 5 bases and J 0 bases, leaving 10 bases between the germline ends. CDR3 size: 14 residues. CDR1 is MDHEN and CDR2 is SYDVKM in the germline V gene. Written as DNA, the CDR3 is TGTGCCAGCAGTGAGGGGGGGATGAACACTGAAGCTTTCTTT. As protein: CASSEGGMNTEAFF. Complete variable domain (other parts from reference TRBV28 and TRBJ1-1): DVKVTQSSRYLVKRTGEKVFLECVQDMDHENMFWYRQDPGLGLRLIYFSYDVKMKEKGDIPEGYSVSREKKERFSLILESASTNQTSMYLCASSEGGMNTEAFFGQGTRLTVV.

The genes are TRBV9 and TRBJ2-3, with a possible D match to TRBD2 (6 bases). The CDR3 has 14 residues. V dropped 3 bases and J dropped 3 bases, with 11 bases sitting between them. CDR1 SGDLS and CDR2 YYNGEE come from the germline V gene. The CDR3 DNA sequence: TGTGCCAGCAGCGGGAGGGGTTCGACAGATACGCAGTATTTT. Encoded protein: CASSGRGSTDTQYF. Complete variable domain (other parts from reference TRBV9 and TRBJ2-3): DSGVTQTPKHLITATGQRVTLRCSPRSGDLSVYWYQQSLDQGLQFLIQYYNGEERAKGNILERFSAQQFPDLHSELNLSSLELGDSALYFCASSGRGSTDTQYFGPGTRLTVL.

This clone was observed a handful of times. The rearrangement uses TRBV7-9 and TRBJ2-1; 8 bases fit TRBD2. V shed 8 bases and J 7 bases; nucleotides not matched to a gene: 10. This CDR3 spans 14 amino acids. Germline CDR1 is SEHNR and CDR2 is FQNEAQ (reference sequence). DNA for the CDR3: TGTGCCAGCCAACCCAGCGGGAGAGTGAATGAGCAGTTCTTC. Translating it yields CASQPSGRVNEQFF.

This clone was detected a few times. This sequence joins TRBV9 and TRBJ2-1; D gene unclear. Trimming left V 3 bases short and J 3 bases short, with 7 bases between. The CDR3 runs to 13 residues. In germline, CDR1 is SGDLS, CDR2 YYNGEE. DNA for the CDR3: TGTGCCAGCAGCGACAACGTCTACAATGAGCAGTTCTTC. Translation: CASSDNVYNEQFF. Supplemented by reference TRBV9 and TRBJ2-1, the full variable domain reads DSGVTQTPKHLITATGQRVTLRCSPRSGDLSVYWYQQSLDQGLQFLIQYYNGEERAKGNILERFSAQQFPDLHSELNLSSLELGDSALYFCASSDNVYNEQFFGPGTRLTVL.

This clone has only a few counts. This rearrangement joins TRBV28 to TRBJ1-1; D is unclear. Germline V gene sequence: CDR1 MDHEN, CDR2 SYDVKM. The CDR3 runs 15 residues. The V end was cut by 6 bases, the J end by 4 bases, with 18 bases between. CDR3 coding DNA: TGTGCCAGCAGCCCTGAAACGGCCGGACTCACTGAAGCTTTCTTT. It specifies CASSPETAGLTEAFF.

The sample holds a few counts of this clone. This chain links TRBV5-1 with TRBJ1-1; a possible D gene is TRBD1 (5 bases). This CDR3 spans 15 amino acids. The germline V and J ends were trimmed by 4 bases and 6 bases, with 19 bases remaining between them. Germline V gene lookup returns CDR1 SGHRS and CDR2 YFSETQ. Here the CDR3 reads CASSPPQAGMAEAFF. DNA for the CDR3: TGCGCCAGCAGCCCTCCACAGGCCGGAATGGCTGAAGCTTTCTTT.

The V call is TRBV5-4, the J call TRBJ2-3; 7 bases fit TRBD2. The V and J ends lost 3 bases and 4 bases, in that order; junction bases with no gene match: 14. Germline V CDR1 and CDR2: SGHNT, YYREEE (reference sequence). The CDR3 contains 17 residues. CDR3 in amino acids: CASSSSNRPSGADTQYF. Written as DNA, the CDR3 is TGTGCCAGCAGCTCATCAAACAGGCCCAGCGGGGCAGATACGCAGTATTTT.